The 24 T cell receptor beta chains below come from one sample, sequenced in a study of CD8 T cells in ankylosing spondylitis. Findings and caveats of the study: Ankylosing spondylitis blood appeared to be characterized by a TCR beta motif of eight highly homologous variants.

Antigens for these TCRs are unknown. TCRdb used MiXCR to reprocess the 5' RACE reads, holding one entry per CDR3 protein. The table shows 750,000 to 850,000 distinct CDR3 sequences, with around 11% occurring only once. The sample consisted of blood, either unsorted or a sorted T cell fraction (not recorded which). These receptors were collected from a male donor with ankylosing spondylitis.

The V gene is TRBV4-2, the J gene TRBJ1-6; D is possibly TRBD1 (6 bases). There are 14 residues in the CDR3. Trimming left V 6 bases short and J 9 bases short, with 15 bases between. Germline CDR1 and CDR2: LGHNA and YNFKEQ. This CDR3 reads CASSSTGPSSPLHF. CDR3 in DNA: TGTGCCAGCAGTTCCACAGGGCCTAGTTCACCCCTCCACTTT.

V and J are TRBV20-1 and TRBJ2-3; D is possibly TRBD1 (6 bases). This CDR3 has 13 residues. Per the germline V gene, CDR1 is DFQATT and CDR2 is SNEGSKA (reference sequence). CDR3 amino acids: CSPQGQGTDTQYF. The CDR3 DNA is TGCAGCCCCCAGGGGCAGGGCACAGATACGCAGTATTTT.

V gene TRBV20-1 combines with J gene TRBJ2-5; 10 bases are shared with TRBD2. The junction had 3 bases not matched to a gene; V was cut back by 4 bases and J by 1 base. The CDR3 has 14 amino acids. From germline, CDR1 is DFQATT and CDR2 SNEGSKA (reference sequence). This CDR3 is CSAIGLAAQETQYF. The DNA of the CDR3 is TGCAGTGCTATTGGACTAGCGGCCCAAGAGACCCAGTACTTC.

At least ten counts were recorded for this clonotype. The CDR3 DNA reads TGCAGCGTGCCAGCTCGCCGGGGAGTCGACACTGAAGCTTTCTTT. Translation: CSVPARRGVDTEAFF. This chain joins TRBV29-1 and TRBJ1-1; D unresolved. Germline CDR1 reads SQVTM; CDR2 reads ANQGSEA. This CDR3 contains 15 residues. Trimming took off 6 bases at V and 3 bases at J, with 20 bases between the two ends.

There are many counts of this clonotype. The DNA of the CDR3 is TGCAGAACGGGGACAGGGATCTACAATGAGCAGTTCTTC. Protein product: CRTGTGIYNEQFF. The chain combines TRBV20-1 with TRBJ2-1; 9 bases are a match to TRBD1. The CDR3 loop spans 13 amino acids. The V gene's germline CDR1 is DFQATT and CDR2 SNEGSKA (reference sequence).

The rearrangement links TRBV5-1 to TRBJ2-3, with TRBD1 as a possible D gene (5 bases). Germline CDR1 and CDR2: SGHRS and YFSETQ. There are 14 residues in the CDR3. V lost 3 bases, J lost 2 bases, and 10 bases lay in between. The CDR3 nucleotides read TGCGCCAGCAGCTCCGACAGTTACACAGATACGCAGTATTTT. It yields the protein CASSSDSYTDTQYF.

This clonotype has just a few counts. V is TRBV27 and J is TRBJ1-2, with D possibly TRBD1 on 5 matching bases. Germline CDR1 reads MNHEY; CDR2 reads SMNVEV (reference sequence). With 3 bases removed from V and 2 bases from J, the gap between germline ends came to 10 bases. This CDR3 has 14 residues. The CDR3 here is CASSFQRGNYGYTF. CDR3 in DNA: TGTGCCAGCAGTTTTCAGAGGGGAAACTATGGCTACACCTTC.

The chain combines TRBV28 with TRBJ1-1; D is ambiguous. The V end lost 4 bases, the J end lost 11 bases, and 11 bases lay between the germline ends. This CDR3 contains 11 residues. Looked up from germline, CDR1 is MDHEN and CDR2 is SYDVKM. CDR3 protein: CASSSALVAFF. CDR3 DNA: TGTGCCAGCAGTTCTGCGCTTGTGGCTTTCTTT. The variable domain in full, with the rest retrieved from reference TRBV28 and TRBJ1-1, is DVKVTQSSRYLVKRTGEKVFLECVQDMDHENMFWYRQDPGLGLRLIYFSYDVKMKEKGDIPEGYSVSREKKERFSLILESASTNQTSMYLCASSSALVAFFGQGTRLTVV.

This clonotype was seen more than once but under ten times. V is TRBV6-1 and J is TRBJ1-5, with no clear D. The length of the CDR3 is 14 residues. Germline CDR1 reads MNHNS; CDR2 reads SASEGT. Trimming removed 1 base from V and 2 bases from J, with 6 bases in between. CDR3 region: CASSEGPGNQPQHF. The CDR3 DNA sequence: TGTGCCAGCAGTGAAGGCCCGGGCAATCAGCCCCAGCATTTT.

There are a few counts of this clonotype. The genes are TRBV5-6 and TRBJ2-3; D might be TRBD1 (7 bases). V lost 4 bases and J lost 2, with 23 bases in between. Germline V gene lookup returns CDR1 SGHDT and CDR2 YYEEEE. The CDR3 has 18 residues. DNA of the CDR3: TGTGCCAGCAGCCGGCGACAGGGCTGGGGGGCATACACAGATACGCAGTATTTT. This codes for CASSRRQGWGAYTDTQYF.

This clonotype came up many times. J is TRBJ1-1 and V is TRBV29-1; no clear D gene. Germline CDR1 and CDR2: SQVTM and ANQGSEA. V was cut by 4 bases and J by 0 bases, with 9 bases left in between. The length of the CDR3 is 13 residues. The CDR3 DNA is TGCAGCGTTGTACGGTTTCTGAACACTGAAGCTTTCTTT. Its protein product is CSVVRFLNTEAFF.

This CDR3 is CSARFRHSYEQYF. CDR3 nucleotide sequence: TGCAGTGCTAGATTCAGACATTCCTACGAGCAGTACTTC. The rearrangement links TRBV20-1 to TRBJ2-7; D is ambiguous. V was trimmed by 2 bases and J by 1 base, leaving 9 bases between them. The length of the CDR3 is 13 residues. Germline V gene lookup returns CDR1 DFQATT and CDR2 SNEGSKA (reference sequence).

V is TRBV4-2 and J is TRBJ1-2; D is ambiguous. The CDR3 runs to 14 residues. Germline CDR1 and CDR2: LGHNA and YNFKEQ. With 3 bases removed from V and 5 bases from J, the gap between germline ends came to 13 bases. The CDR3 reads CASSQDYLGYGYTF. In nucleotides, the CDR3 is TGTGCCAGCAGCCAGGATTACCTAGGGTATGGCTACACCTTC.

This chain uses TRBV24-1 with TRBJ2-3; D remains unclear. CDR1 and CDR2 from the germline V gene are KGHDR and SFDVKD. Trimming removed 3 bases at V and 0 bases at J, with 9 bases between. The CDR3 extends over 15 amino acids. CDR3 coding DNA: TGTGCCACCAGTGATGGGGTGGTTAGCACAGATACGCAGTATTTT. Its protein is CATSDGVVSTDTQYF.

The table lists this clonotype with many counts. The rearrangement uses TRBV5-1 and TRBJ1-3, with D uncertain. V lost 0 bases and J lost 4, with 2 bases in between. The CDR3 totals 12 residues. Germline CDR1 reads SGHRS; CDR2 reads YFSETQ. DNA of the CDR3: TGCGCCAGCAGCTTGGACGGAAACACCATATATTTT. Residues: CASSLDGNTIYF. Together with reference TRBV5-1 and TRBJ1-3, the CDR3 gives the full variable domain: KAGVTQTPRYLIKTRGQQVTLSCSPISGHRSVSWYQQTPGQGLQFLFEYFSETQRNKGNFPGRFSGRQFSNSRSEMNVSTLELGDSALYLCASSLDGNTIYFGEGSWLTVV.

This clonotype was picked up a small number of times. The chain couples TRBV20-1 to TRBJ2-7, with D possibly being TRBD1 or TRBD2 (6 bases each). V gave up 6 bases and J gave up 1 base, with 22 bases separating them. Germline CDR1 DFQATT, CDR2 SNEGSKA (reference sequence). The CDR3 totals 16 residues. CDR3: CSAPGAGSTGSYEQYF. The CDR3 DNA reads as TGCAGTGCCCCGGGGGCTGGATCTACCGGTTCCTACGAGCAGTACTTC.

This clonotype has just a few counts. This chain links TRBV6-2 or TRBV6-3 with TRBJ2-5; 11 positions match TRBD1. With 7 bases clipped from V and 4 bases from J, the junction kept 11 bases outside the gene matches. This CDR3 has 16 residues. CDR1 and CDR2 from the germline V gene are MNHEY and SVGEGT. CDR3 amino acids: CASTARDRGFGETQYF. CDR3 in DNA: TGTGCCAGCACCGCAAGGGACAGGGGGTTCGGAGAGACCCAGTACTTC.

In this sample, this clonotype turned up a few times. V is TRBV7-2 and J is TRBJ1-4; D not resolved. Germline V gene lookup returns CDR1 SGHTA and CDR2 FQGNSA. The CDR3 consists of 15 residues. V was cut by 4 bases and J by 4 bases, with 13 bases left in between. The CDR3 region is CASSSAVGHNEKLFF. Written as DNA, the CDR3 is TGTGCCAGCAGCTCGGCAGTGGGCCATAATGAAAAACTGTTTTTT.

The chain is built from TRBV20-1 and TRBJ2-3; a weak D match, TRBD2 (6 bases). Germline CDR1 is DFQATT and CDR2 is SNEGSKA (reference sequence). The germline V and J ends were trimmed by 2 bases and 3 bases, with 12 bases remaining between them. There are 14 residues in the CDR3. In DNA, the CDR3 is TGCAGTGCTAGATCCCCACGGGGGACAGATACGCAGTATTTT. Translated, it gives CSARSPRGTDTQYF.

As to this clonotype: A read error may account for a junction end that differs from germline. This sequence joins TRBV6-1 and TRBJ2-2; D may be TRBD2 (6 bases). Germline V CDR1 and CDR2: MNHNS, SASEGT. The CDR3 loop spans 16 amino acids. This CDR3 is CASSPLGGWGTGQLFF. In DNA form, the CDR3 reads TGTGCCAGCAGTCCCCTCGGGGGTTGGGGCACCGGGCAGCTGTTTTTT.

J is TRBJ1-2 and V is TRBV7-9, with 7 bases identical to TRBD1. Losses at the gene ends were 4 bases for V and 4 bases for J; bases not matched to a gene: 12. Germline CDR1 SEHNR, CDR2 FQNEAQ (reference sequence). The CDR3 totals 16 residues. This CDR3 reads CASSSDRTRYSYGYTF. CDR3 nucleotide sequence: TGTGCCAGCAGCTCGGACAGGACCCGCTACTCCTATGGCTACACCTTC.

This clonotype was recorded many times. This chain links TRBV20-1 with TRBJ2-1, with 9 bases that match TRBD2. Germline V CDR1 and CDR2: DFQATT, SNEGSKA (reference sequence). The CDR3 runs 14 residues. V dropped 4 bases and J dropped 4; count of bases not matched to a gene: 5. The CDR3: CSANSGGPYNEQFF. In nucleotides, the CDR3 is TGCAGTGCTAACAGCGGGGGGCCTTACAATGAGCAGTTCTTC.

In its sample, this clonotype was seen a few times. The genes are TRBV7-2 and TRBJ1-1, with a possible D match to TRBD1 (6 bases). The germline V gene encodes CDR1 SGHTA and CDR2 FQGNSA. Trimming removed 6 bases at V and 7 bases at J, with 12 bases between. The CDR3 is made up of 12 amino acids. The CDR3 DNA sequence: TGTGCCAGCAGTGAGCAGGGGATTGAAGCTTTCTTT. It is translated as CASSEQGIEAFF.

The CDR3 sequence: CASSALDRVGATEAFF. CDR3 DNA sequence: TGTGCCAGCAGCGCCCTAGACAGGGTAGGCGCCACTGAAGCTTTCTTT. The chain combines TRBV9 with TRBJ1-1, with 7 bases matching TRBD1. The germline CDR1 and CDR2 sequences are SGDLS and YYNGEE. V shed 3 bases and J 4 bases; nucleotides not matched to a gene: 12. CDR3 length equals 16 residues.